Sequencing of this T cell receptor (beta chain) was carried out in a study of blood T cell repertoires in COVID-19. Trimming at V came to 5 bases and at J to 5 bases, leaving 12 bases not matched to a gene. The CDR3 contains 16 residues. CDR1 is LNHDA and CDR2 is SQIVND in the germline V gene (reference sequence). Measured with immunoSEQ multiplex PCR; TCRdb has only the in-frame clones, and not every one. Here the sample spans some 43,000 clones, 81% being singletons. The clonotype was recovered from a man aged 35 to 55 with active or convalescent COVID-19. V is TRBV19 and J is TRBJ2-5; 9 bases agree with TRBD2. What was sequenced was peripheral blood. The CDR3: CASSLLAGGPEETQYF. CDR3 sequence (DNA): TGTGCCAGTAGTCTCCTGGCGGGAGGGCCGGAGGAGACCCAGTACTTC. Together with reference TRBV19 and TRBJ2-5, the CDR3 gives the full variable domain: DGGITQSPKYLFRKEGQNVTLSCEQNLNHDAMYWYRQDPGQGLRLIYYSQIVNDFQKGDIAEGYSVSREKKESFPLTVTSAQKNPTAFYLCASSLLAGGPEETQYFGPGTRLLVL.